The source of this TCR beta chain is a study of CD8 T cells in Susac syndrome (dated by TCRdb to between 2018 and 2021). For the study in its entirety: Of the Susac syndrome patients who were sequenced, roughly 6 had clinically active disease and eight were in clinical remission. CD8+ T cell repertoire clonality was compared between around eleven healthy donors, some 14 Susac syndrome patients and approximately 16 multiple sclerosis patients. Susac syndrome patients were therapy-naive, on corticosteroids (some also receiving IVIg), or on IVIg alone at blood withdrawal. Repertoire sequencing was used to test whether CD8+ T cell activation and differentiation in Susac syndrome was antigen driven. Overall study outcomes, separate from this receptor: The TCR sequencing and HLA analysis was acknowledged to have included a relatively small number of individuals. Sixteen and five Susac-specific public clones were found in the total CD8+ and CD8+ TEMRA repertoires, respectively. Susac syndrome CD8+ repertoires showed clonal expansion, highest in CD8+ TEMRA cells and greater in clinically active than remitting patients.

Peripheral blood CD8+ and CD4+ T cells from healthy donors, Susac syndrome patients and multiple sclerosis patients were profiled using high-throughput TCR beta sequencing. The Susac syndrome patients fulfilled recently defined diagnostic criteria for either definite or probable disease. Bulk CD8+ and CD4+ T cells were purified by magnetic negative isolation, while CD8+ TEMRA cells were enriched using FACS. Blood was drawn into EDTA tubes, processed within 24 hours, and PBMCs were isolated by density gradient centrifugation. PBMCs intended for TCR sequencing were cryopreserved in liquid nitrogen and were subsequently thawed in a 37 degrees C water bath. The sorted or isolated CD4+, CD8+ and CD8+ TEMRA cells reached a purity of at least 90%. As regards this clonotype: Its binding antigen is unknown. No base quality information exists; no much larger clone differs at one position.

The junction carries 6 bases between V and J, which are trimmed by 0 bases and 0 bases respectively. The CDR3 contains 14 residues, cysteine and phenylalanine counted. The entry retains the CDR3 DNA only, 42 bases that are in frame from base 1. RNA was extracted with the RNeasy kit and roughly 0.45 to 1 ug was reverse transcribed using random hexamers. TCR beta CDR3 regions were amplified with the immunoSEQ multiplex PCR assay covering 54 Vbeta and 13 Jbeta segments. PCR amplification bias was corrected by using a synthetic template baseline for primer optimization and computational correction. As for the original processing: Reads were assigned to V, D and J genes according to IMGT and analyzed in immunoSEQ Analyzer, with only productive sequences retained. To calculate clonality, Shannon entropy was normalized by log2 of the number of productive unique sequences and then subtracted from one. For each patient and control, public and private clones were evaluated among the 100 most prevalent clones. Clones were defined as Susac-specific if absent from the healthy and MS cohorts, from under 1,200 published viral clones and from other ImmuneACCESS disease sequences. Through fastp at Q25 and MiXCR, TCRdb rebuilt clones from the public reads, retaining in-frame beta chains. Each CDR3 protein gets just one entry, which takes the most common genes and DNA from the rows behind it. The authors' filters were not applied to this entry. The sample records about 80,000 distinct CDR3 sequences, 96% of which are singletons. About 0.39% of the sample belongs to the ten largest clones.

The source material was CD8+ T cells from PBMCs. The receptor was derived from a human donor with Susac syndrome. The chain links TRBV12-3 or TRBV12-4 with TRBJ2-7; the D gene lacks a confident call. For the CDR3, the sequence is CASSLADISYEQYF. The DNA sequence follows: TGTGCCAGCAGTTTAGCAGACATCTCCTACGAGCAGTACTTC.